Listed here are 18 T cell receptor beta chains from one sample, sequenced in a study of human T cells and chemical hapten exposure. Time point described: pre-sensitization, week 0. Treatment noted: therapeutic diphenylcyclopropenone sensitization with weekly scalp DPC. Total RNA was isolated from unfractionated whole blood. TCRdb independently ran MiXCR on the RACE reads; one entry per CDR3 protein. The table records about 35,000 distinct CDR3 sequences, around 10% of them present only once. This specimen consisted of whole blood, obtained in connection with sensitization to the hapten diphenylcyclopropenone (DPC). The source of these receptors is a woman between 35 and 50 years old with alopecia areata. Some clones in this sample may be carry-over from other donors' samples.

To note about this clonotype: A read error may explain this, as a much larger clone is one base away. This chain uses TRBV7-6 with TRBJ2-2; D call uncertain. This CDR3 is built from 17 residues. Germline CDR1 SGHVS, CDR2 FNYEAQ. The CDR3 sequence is CVSSLVGSQSVTGELFF. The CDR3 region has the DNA TGTGTCAGCAGCTTAGTTGGCAGTCAATCAGTCACCGGGGAGCTGTTTTTT.

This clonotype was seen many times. CDR3: CASSAGLYNEQFF. DNA for the CDR3: TGTGCCAGCAGCGCGGGCCTTTACAATGAGCAGTTCTTC. The chain recombines TRBV7-7 with TRBJ2-1; possible D gene TRBD2, 5 bases. The germline V gene encodes CDR1 SSHAT and CDR2 FNYEAQ (reference sequence). The V and J ends lost 5 bases and 4 bases respectively, with 9 bases between them. This CDR3 is 13 amino acids long.

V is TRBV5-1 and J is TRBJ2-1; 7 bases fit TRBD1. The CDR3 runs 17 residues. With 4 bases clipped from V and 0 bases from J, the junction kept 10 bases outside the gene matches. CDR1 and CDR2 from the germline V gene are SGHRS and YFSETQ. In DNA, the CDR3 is TGCGCCAGCAGCCCGACGACAGGGTATGGCTCCTACAATGAGCAGTTCTTC. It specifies CASSPTTGYGSYNEQFF.

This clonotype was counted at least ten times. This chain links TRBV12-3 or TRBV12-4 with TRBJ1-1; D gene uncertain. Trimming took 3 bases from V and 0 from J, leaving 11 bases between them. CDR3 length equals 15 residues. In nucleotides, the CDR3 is TGTGCCAGCAGTTTCTTACGACGAATGAACACTGAAGCTTTCTTT. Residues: CASSFLRRMNTEAFF.

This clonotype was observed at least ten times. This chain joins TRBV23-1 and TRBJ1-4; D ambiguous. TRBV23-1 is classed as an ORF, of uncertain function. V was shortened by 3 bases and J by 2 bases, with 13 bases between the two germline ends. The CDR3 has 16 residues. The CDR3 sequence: CASSHHRRSTNEKLFF. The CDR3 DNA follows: TGCGCCAGCAGTCACCACCGCAGGAGTACTAATGAAAAACTGTTTTTT.

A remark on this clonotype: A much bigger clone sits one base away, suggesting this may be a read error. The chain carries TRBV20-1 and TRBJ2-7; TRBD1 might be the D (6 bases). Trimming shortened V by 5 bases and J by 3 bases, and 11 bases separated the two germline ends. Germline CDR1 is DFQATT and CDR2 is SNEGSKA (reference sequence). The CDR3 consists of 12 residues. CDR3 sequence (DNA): TGCAGTGCTGGCGGACAGATCTACGAGCAGTACTTC. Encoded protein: CSAGGQIYEQYF.

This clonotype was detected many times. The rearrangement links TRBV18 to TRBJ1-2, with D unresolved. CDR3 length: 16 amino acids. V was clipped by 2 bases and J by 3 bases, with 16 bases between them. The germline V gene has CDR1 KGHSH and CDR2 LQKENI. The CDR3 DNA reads TGTGCCAGCTCACCATCGGCCGGGCTTAGTCACTATGGCTACACCTTC. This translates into CASSPSAGLSHYGYTF.

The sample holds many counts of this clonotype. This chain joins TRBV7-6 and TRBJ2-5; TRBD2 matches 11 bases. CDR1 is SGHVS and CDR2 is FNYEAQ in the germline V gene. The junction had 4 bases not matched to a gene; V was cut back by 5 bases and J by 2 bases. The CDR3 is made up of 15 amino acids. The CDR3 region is CASSQGTSGQETQYF. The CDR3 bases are TGTGCCAGCAGCCAAGGGACTAGCGGTCAAGAGACCCAGTACTTC.

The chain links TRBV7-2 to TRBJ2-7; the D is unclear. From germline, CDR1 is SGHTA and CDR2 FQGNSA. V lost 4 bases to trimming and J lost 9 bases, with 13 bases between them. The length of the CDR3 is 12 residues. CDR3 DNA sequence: TGTGCCAGCAGCTACAGCCCGGGCCCGCAGTACTTC. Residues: CASSYSPGPQYF.

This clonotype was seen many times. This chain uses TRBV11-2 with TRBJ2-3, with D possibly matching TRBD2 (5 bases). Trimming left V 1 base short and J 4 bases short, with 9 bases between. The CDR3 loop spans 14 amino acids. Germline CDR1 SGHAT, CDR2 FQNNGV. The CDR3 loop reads CASSLGTRPDTQYF. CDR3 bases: TGTGCCAGCAGCTTAGGGACTCGACCAGATACGCAGTATTTT.

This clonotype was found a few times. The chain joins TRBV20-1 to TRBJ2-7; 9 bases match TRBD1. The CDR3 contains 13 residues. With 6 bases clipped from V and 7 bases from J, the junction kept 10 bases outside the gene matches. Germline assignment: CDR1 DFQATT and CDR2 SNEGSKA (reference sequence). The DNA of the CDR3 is TGCAGTGCCCACGGGACAGGGCGGGGGGAGCAGTACTTC. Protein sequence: CSAHGTGRGEQYF.

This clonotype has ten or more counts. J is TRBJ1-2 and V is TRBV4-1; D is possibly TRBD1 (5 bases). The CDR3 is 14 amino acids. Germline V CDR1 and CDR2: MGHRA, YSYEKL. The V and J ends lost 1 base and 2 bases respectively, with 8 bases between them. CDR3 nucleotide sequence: TGCGCCAGCAGCCAAGCGGGGGTAAACTATGGCTACACCTTC. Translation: CASSQAGVNYGYTF.

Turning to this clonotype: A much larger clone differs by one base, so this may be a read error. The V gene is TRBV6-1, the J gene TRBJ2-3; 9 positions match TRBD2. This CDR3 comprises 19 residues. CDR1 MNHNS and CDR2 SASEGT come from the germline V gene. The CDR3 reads CASCDRGPRTSENTDTQYF. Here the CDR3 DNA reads TGTGCCAGCTGTGATAGGGGGCCGCGGACTAGCGAGAACACAGATACGCAGTATTTT.

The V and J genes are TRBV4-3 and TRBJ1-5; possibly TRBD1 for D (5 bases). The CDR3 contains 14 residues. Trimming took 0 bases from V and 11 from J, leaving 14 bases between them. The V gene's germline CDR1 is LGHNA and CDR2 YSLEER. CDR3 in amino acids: CASSQDRGTTAQHF. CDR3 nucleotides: TGCGCCAGCAGCCAAGATCGGGGGACTACAGCCCAGCATTTT.

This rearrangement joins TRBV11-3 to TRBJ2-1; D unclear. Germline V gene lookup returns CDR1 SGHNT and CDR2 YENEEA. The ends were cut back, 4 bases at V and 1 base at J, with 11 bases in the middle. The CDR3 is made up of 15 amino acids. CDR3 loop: CASSYNRGSYNEQFF. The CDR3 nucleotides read TGTGCCAGCAGCTATAATAGAGGTTCCTACAATGAGCAGTTCTTC.

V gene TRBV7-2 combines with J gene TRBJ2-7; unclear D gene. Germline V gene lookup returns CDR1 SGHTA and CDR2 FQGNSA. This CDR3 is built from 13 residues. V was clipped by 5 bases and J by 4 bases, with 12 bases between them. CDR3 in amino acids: CASSPGFGYEQYF. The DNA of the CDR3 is TGTGCCAGCAGCCCTGGGTTTGGGTACGAGCAGTACTTC. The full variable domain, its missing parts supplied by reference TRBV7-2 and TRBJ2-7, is GAGVSQSPSNKVTEKGKDVELRCDPISGHTALYWYRQSLGQGLEFLIYFQGNSAPDKSGLPSDRFSAERTGGSVSTLTIQRTQQEDSAVYLCASSPGFGYEQYFGPGTRLTVT.

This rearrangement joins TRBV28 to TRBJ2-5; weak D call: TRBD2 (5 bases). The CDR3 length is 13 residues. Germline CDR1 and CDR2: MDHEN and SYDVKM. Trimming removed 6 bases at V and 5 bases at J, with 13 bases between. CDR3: CASSPPPGETQYF. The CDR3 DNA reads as TGTGCCAGCAGCCCACCCCCGGGGGAGACCCAGTACTTC.

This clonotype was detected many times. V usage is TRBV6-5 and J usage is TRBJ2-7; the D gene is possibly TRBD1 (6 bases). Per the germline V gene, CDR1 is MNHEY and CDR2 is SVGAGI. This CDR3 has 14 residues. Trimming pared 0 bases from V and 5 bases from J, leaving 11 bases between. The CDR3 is CASSYSSSGDEQYF. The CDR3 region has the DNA TGTGCCAGCAGTTACTCGAGTTCAGGGGACGAGCAGTACTTC.